Listed here are 5 T cell receptor beta chains from one sample, sequenced in a study of blood T cell repertoires in COVID-19. TCRdb's copy holds only in-frame clones and misses some; the assay was immunoSEQ multiplex PCR. The sample has about 200,000 clones, approximately 80% seen once. The source material was peripheral blood. Every receptor here comes from a woman of 80 years or more with COVID-19, enrolled during active disease.

This clone has at least ten counts. The chain couples TRBV14 to TRBJ2-7; no definite D call. This CDR3 has 11 amino acids. The V end was cut by 1 base, the J end by 5 bases, with 3 bases between. Germline V gene data show CDR1 as SGHDN and CDR2 as FVKESK. CDR3: CASSQVNEQYF. CDR3 in DNA: TGTGCCAGCAGCCAAGTAAACGAGCAGTACTTC.

J is TRBJ1-2 and V is TRBV4-2; D unclear. The V end lost 0 bases, the J end lost 4 bases, and 15 bases lay between the germline ends. The germline V gene encodes CDR1 LGHNA and CDR2 YNFKEQ. This CDR3 spans 16 amino acids. As DNA, the CDR3 is TGTGCCAGCAGCCAAGAAGGAACCGAGGGCAGCTATGGCTACACCTTC. It encodes CASSQEGTEGSYGYTF.

The J gene is TRBJ1-2, the V gene TRBV9, with a possible D match to TRBD1 (5 bases). The CDR3 consists of 15 residues. The V and J ends lost 3 bases and 2 bases respectively, with 14 bases between them. Germline CDR1 SGDLS, CDR2 YYNGEE. The CDR3 bases are TGTGCCAGCAGCGAAACAGGAAACCTAAACTATGGCTACACCTTC. It translates to CASSETGNLNYGYTF.

This rearrangement joins TRBV6-1 to TRBJ2-7, with D hard to call. The CDR3 loop spans 13 amino acids. CDR1 and CDR2 from the germline V gene are MNHNS and SASEGT. V lost 0 bases, J lost 6 bases, and 9 bases lay in between. Here the CDR3 DNA reads TGTGCCAGCAGTGAAGCCCCCTTCCTCGAGCAGTACTTC. This sequence encodes CASSEAPFLEQYF.

The genes are TRBV9 and TRBJ1-3; D remains unclear. V was shortened by 4 bases and J by 0 bases, with 8 bases between the two germline ends. This CDR3 spans 14 amino acids. Germline-derived CDR1 and CDR2 are SGDLS and YYNGEE. CDR3 coding DNA: TGTGCCAGCAGCTTCGACAACTCTGGAAACACCATATATTTT. The encoded protein is CASSFDNSGNTIYF.